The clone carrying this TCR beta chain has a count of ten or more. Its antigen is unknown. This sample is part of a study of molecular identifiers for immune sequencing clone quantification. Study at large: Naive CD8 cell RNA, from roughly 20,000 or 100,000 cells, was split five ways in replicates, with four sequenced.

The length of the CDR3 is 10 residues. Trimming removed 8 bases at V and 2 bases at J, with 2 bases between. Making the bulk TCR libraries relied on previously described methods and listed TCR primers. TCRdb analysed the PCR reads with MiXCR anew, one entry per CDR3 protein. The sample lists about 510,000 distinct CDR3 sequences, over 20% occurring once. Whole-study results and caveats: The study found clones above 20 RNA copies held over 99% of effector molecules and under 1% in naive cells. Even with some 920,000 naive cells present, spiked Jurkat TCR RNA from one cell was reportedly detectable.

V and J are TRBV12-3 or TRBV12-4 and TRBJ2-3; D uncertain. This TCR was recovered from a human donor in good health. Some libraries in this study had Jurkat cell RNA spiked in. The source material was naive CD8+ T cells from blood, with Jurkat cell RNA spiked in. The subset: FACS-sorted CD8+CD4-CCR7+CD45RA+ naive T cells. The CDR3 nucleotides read TGTGCCAGCGCCACAGATACGCAGTATTTT. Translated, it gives CASATDTQYF.